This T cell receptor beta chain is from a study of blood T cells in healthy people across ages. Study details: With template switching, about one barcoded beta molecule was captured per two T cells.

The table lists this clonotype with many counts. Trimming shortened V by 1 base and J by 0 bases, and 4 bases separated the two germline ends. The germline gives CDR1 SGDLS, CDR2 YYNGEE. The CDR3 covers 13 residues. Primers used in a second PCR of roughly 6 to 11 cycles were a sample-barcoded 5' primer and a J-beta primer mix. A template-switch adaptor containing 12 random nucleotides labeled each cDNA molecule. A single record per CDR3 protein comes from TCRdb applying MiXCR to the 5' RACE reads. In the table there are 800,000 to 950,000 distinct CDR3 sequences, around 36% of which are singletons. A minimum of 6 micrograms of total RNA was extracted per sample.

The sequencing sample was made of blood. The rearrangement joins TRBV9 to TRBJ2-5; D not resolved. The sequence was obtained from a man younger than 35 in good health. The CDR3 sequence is CASSVSDQETQYF. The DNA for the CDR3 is TGTGCCAGCAGCGTATCCGACCAAGAGACCCAGTACTTC.